The TCR beta chain described here comes from a study of blood T cell repertoires in COVID-19. Across the study: From the United States, Italy and Spain came samples of acute and convalescent COVID-19. PBMCs, B-cell-depleted T cells, or T cells provided the cDNA or gDNA that made up the material.

The V gene's germline CDR1 is KGHDR and CDR2 SFDVKD. The CDR3 contains 15 residues. The V end lost 0 bases, the J end lost 1 base, and 8 bases lay between the germline ends. Method: immunoSEQ multiplex PCR; TCRdb's copy keeps in-frame clones and lacks some. The table lists under 300,000 clones, about four fifths of them singletons. This TCR was recovered from a young man who had recovered from COVID-19. The sample comprised peripheral blood. The chain is built from TRBV24-1 and TRBJ2-5; D is uncertain. The CDR3 DNA follows: TGTGCCACCAGTGATTTGCTGAGAGGCCAAGAGACCCAGTACTTC. Translation gives CATSDLLRGQETQYF.